The present entry profiles one TCR beta chain with its context. The sample comes from a study of blood T cell repertoires in COVID-19. Study-level background: T cells, B-cell-depleted T cells, or PBMCs supplied cDNA or gDNA.

Germline V gives CDR1 MGHRA, CDR2 YSYEKL. After removal of 0 bases from V and 4 bases from J, the junction contained 13 bases not matched to a gene. This CDR3 is built from 19 residues. Using immunoSEQ multiplex PCR, the repertoire was profiled, and TCRdb retains in-frame clones only, with some absent. Of under 200,000 clones detected, about nine tenths appear once; the ten largest clones hold 1.5% to 2%. Sequencing used peripheral blood. The gene calls are TRBV4-1 and TRBJ2-3, with 10 bases matching TRBD2. This clonotype originated in a man younger than 35 with active or convalescent COVID-19. The CDR3 nucleotides read TGCGCCAGCAGCCAAGATGATCTCGTGACTAGCGGGCTCCCAGATACGCAGTATTTT. Protein: CASSQDDLVTSGLPDTQYF.